This TCR beta chain was obtained from a study of blood T cell repertoires in COVID-19. Study context: The United States, Italy and Spain were the sources of the acute and convalescent COVID-19 samples. The analysed material was cDNA or gDNA that came from T cells, B-cell-depleted T cells, or PBMCs.

CDR1 SGHDT and CDR2 YYEEEE come from the germline V gene. Between the trimmed V and J ends, which lost 5 bases and 2 bases, there was a span of 14 bases. The CDR3 is 14 amino acids. Sequenced by immunoSEQ multiplex PCR; TCRdb stores in-frame clones only, minus some. The sample has a few hundred thousand clones, 81% seen once. The sample comprised peripheral blood. The clonotype comes from a human donor with acute or convalescent COVID-19. The donor label of this sample is uncertain. The rearrangement uses TRBV5-6 and TRBJ2-7; D is perhaps TRBD1 (5 bases). The CDR3 DNA sequence: TGTGCCAGCAGGATAAGGGGTTCAACCTACGAGCAGTACTTC. This encodes CASRIRGSTYEQYF.